Below are 20 T cell receptor beta chains sequenced from a single sample in a study of OX40 agonist ivuxolimab in advanced cancers. Method: immunoSEQ multiplex PCR; TCRdb's copy keeps in-frame clones and lacks some. The sample has approximately 47,000 clones, more than 85% seen once. Sequences were derived from CD4+ or CD8+ T cells sorted from blood, sampled in a trial of the OX40 agonist ivuxolimab. The receptor source for this set is an adult with an advanced solid tumor such as melanoma, head and neck, liver or kidney cancer.

This chain joins TRBV16 and TRBJ2-5, with 10 bases identical to TRBD2. Germline trimming cut 0 bases from V and 4 bases from J; bases unmatched to any gene: 2. The CDR3 runs 15 residues. CDR1 and CDR2 (germline): KGHSY, FQNENV. The CDR3 nucleotides are TGTGCCAGCAGCCAATCAGTAGCGGGAGGAGAGACCCAGTACTTC. It codes for CASSQSVAGGETQYF.

The chain carries TRBV19 and TRBJ2-1; D possibly matches TRBD1 or TRBD2 (6 bases each). CDR3 length: 17 amino acids. Per germline, CDR1 LNHDA and CDR2 SQIVND (reference sequence). V lost 5 bases and J lost 2, with 19 bases in between. CDR3 sequence: CASSGGGQARTYNEQFF. DNA for the CDR3: TGTGCCAGTAGTGGTGGGGGGCAGGCCCGCACCTACAATGAGCAGTTCTTC.

This sequence joins TRBV7-2 and TRBJ2-5; D is undetermined. Germline assignment: CDR1 SGHTA and CDR2 FQGNSA. This CDR3 region has 14 residues. The V gene lost 2 bases and the J gene lost 4 bases, with 11 bases spanning the gap. The CDR3: CASSLRRRGETQYF. CDR3 nucleotides: TGTGCCAGCAGCTTAAGGCGGCGCGGAGAGACCCAGTACTTC.

The chain combines TRBV5-5 with TRBJ1-5; D possibly corresponds to TRBD1 (5 bases). Trimming cost V 1 base and J 0 bases, with 14 bases left between them. CDR1 and CDR2 (germline): SGHKS, YYEKEE (reference sequence). The CDR3 has 17 amino acids. The CDR3 is CASSLQGSSYSNQPQHF. In DNA, the CDR3 is TGTGCCAGCAGCTTGCAGGGATCCTCATATAGCAATCAGCCCCAGCATTTT.

The chain links TRBV5-4 to TRBJ2-4; D may be TRBD2 (7 bases). CDR3 size: 15 residues. V dropped 4 bases and J dropped 6 bases, with 17 bases sitting between them. Germline assignment: CDR1 SGHNT and CDR2 YYREEE (reference sequence). CDR3 in DNA: TGTGCCAGCAGCCGGGGTGGGGGGGCCGGAAACATTCAGTACTTC. It encodes CASSRGGGAGNIQYF.

This rearrangement joins TRBV9 to TRBJ2-7; the match to TRBD2 covers 10 bases. J gave up 6 bases and V 2 bases, and 5 bases lay outside the gene matches. Germline V lookup: CDR1 SGDLS, CDR2 YYNGEE. The CDR3 sequence is 14 residues long. CDR3 nucleotide sequence: TGTGCCAGCAGCGTGTCTAGCGGGAGTTTCGAGCAGTACTTC. Encoded protein: CASSVSSGSFEQYF.

This chain links TRBV6-5 with TRBJ2-7; possibly TRBD2 for D (5 bases). The CDR3 runs to 14 residues. V lost 3 bases, J lost 0 bases, and 9 bases lay in between. Germline V gene lookup returns CDR1 MNHEY and CDR2 SVGAGI. The CDR3 DNA reads as TGTGCCAGCAGTTATAACCGGGACTCCTACGAGCAGTACTTC. Its translation: CASSYNRDSYEQYF.

The CDR3 sequence: CASSSLAYEQYF. DNA of the CDR3: TGTGCCAGCAGTTCACTCGCCTACGAGCAGTACTTC. The rearrangement joins TRBV6-1 to TRBJ2-7; D unclear. This CDR3 comprises 12 residues. CDR1 and CDR2 from the germline V gene are MNHNS and SASEGT. V was trimmed by 5 bases and J by 2 bases, leaving 7 bases between them.

V and J are TRBV7-2 and TRBJ1-2; tentative D call: TRBD1 (6 bases). V was shortened by 5 bases and J by 3 bases, with 13 bases between the two germline ends. CDR1 and CDR2 (germline): SGHTA, FQGNSA. The CDR3 is 14 residues long. The CDR3 region has the DNA TGTGCCAGCAGCCGGACAGCGGACTACTATGGCTACACCTTC. It encodes CASSRTADYYGYTF.

CDR3 nucleotide sequence: TGTGCTAGTGGTTTGTTCAGACAAAACACTGAAGCTTTCTTT. Encoded protein: CASGLFRQNTEAFF. The chain has TRBV12-5 and TRBJ1-1; D is ambiguous. V gave up 2 bases and J gave up 2 bases, with 9 bases separating them. The CDR3 is 14 residues long. From germline, CDR1 is LGHNT and CDR2 FRNRAP.

The rearrangement joins TRBV30 to TRBJ2-1; D gene unclear. The V end lost 1 base, the J end lost 0 bases, and 4 bases lay between the germline ends. Germline V gene sequence: CDR1 GTSNPN, CDR2 SVGIG (reference sequence). This CDR3 is built from 13 residues. CDR3 protein: CAWSDYSYNEQFF. CDR3 nucleotides: TGTGCCTGGAGTGACTACTCCTACAATGAGCAGTTCTTC.

CDR3: CASSLAHPRWDGYTF. The DNA of the CDR3 is TGTGCCAGCAGCTTAGCTCACCCTCGGTGGGATGGCTACACCTTC. The V call is TRBV7-9, the J call TRBJ1-2; no reliable D call. The CDR3 totals 15 residues. Germline CDR1 reads SEHNR; CDR2 reads FQNEAQ (reference sequence). V shed 0 bases and J shed 6 bases, with 14 bases lying between them. The variable domain in full, completed from reference TRBV7-9 and TRBJ1-2, reads DTGVSQNPRHKITKRGQNVTFRCDPISEHNRLYWYRQTLGQGPEFLTYFQNEAQLEKSRLLSDRFSAERPKGSFSTLEIQRTEQGDSAMYLCASSLAHPRWDGYTFGSGTRLTVV.

The chain has TRBV6-6 and TRBJ2-4; 12 bases align to TRBD1. There are 14 residues in the CDR3. J lost 9 bases, V lost 6 bases, and 6 bases had no gene match. Germline assignment: CDR1 MNHNY and CDR2 SVGAGI (reference sequence). The CDR3 loop is CASRGQGAITIQYF. As DNA, the CDR3 is TGTGCCAGCAGGGGACAGGGGGCAATTACCATTCAGTACTTC.

The rearrangement uses TRBV10-3 and TRBJ1-2; a possible D gene is TRBD1 (6 bases). The length of the CDR3 is 14 residues. The V gene lost 6 bases and the J gene lost 2 bases, with 13 bases spanning the gap. Germline loops: CDR1 ENHRY, CDR2 SYGVKD. CDR3 amino acids: CAIRGGRDNYGYTF. CDR3 bases: TGTGCCATCAGGGGGGGCAGGGACAACTATGGCTACACCTTC.

The V and J genes are TRBV7-2 and TRBJ2-7; perhaps TRBD2 as D (6 bases). Trimming stripped 3 bases from V and 5 bases from J, with 14 bases between. The germline gives CDR1 SGHTA, CDR2 FQGNSA. The CDR3 has 14 amino acids. Written as DNA, the CDR3 is TGTGCCAGCAGCTTTCAAGCCGGGAGAAACGAGCAGTACTTC. It encodes CASSFQAGRNEQYF. Variable domain in full (rest from reference TRBV7-2 and TRBJ2-7): GAGVSQSPSNKVTEKGKDVELRCDPISGHTALYWYRQSLGQGLEFLIYFQGNSAPDKSGLPSDRFSAERTGGSVSTLTIQRTQQEDSAVYLCASSFQAGRNEQYFGPGTRLTVT.

V gene TRBV10-3 combines with J gene TRBJ2-5, with a tentative D call TRBD1 (5 bases). Germline CDR1 is ENHRY and CDR2 is SYGVKD. The CDR3 spans 14 residues. V was cut by 3 bases and J by 4 bases, with 12 bases left in between. CDR3: CAISDQTRGETQYF. The DNA for the CDR3 is TGTGCCATCAGTGACCAGACAAGGGGAGAGACCCAGTACTTC.

The chain couples TRBV5-6 to TRBJ1-6; D gene unclear. The germline V gene encodes CDR1 SGHDT and CDR2 YYEEEE. This CDR3 comprises 14 residues. Deletions cut 2 bases from V and 7 bases from J, with 10 bases between. The CDR3 DNA sequence: TGTGCCAGCAGCTTAGGAACCTTAAATTCACCCCTCCACTTT. Its protein product is CASSLGTLNSPLHF.

The V call is TRBV5-4, the J call TRBJ1-3, with D unresolved. V lost 2 bases and J lost 0, with 6 bases in between. The CDR3 loop spans 14 amino acids. CDR1 and CDR2 from the germline V gene are SGHNT and YYREEE (reference sequence). For the CDR3, the DNA is TGTGCCAGCAGCTTAGTGGGCTCTGGAAACACCATATATTTT. This sequence encodes CASSLVGSGNTIYF.

J is TRBJ1-1 and V is TRBV7-2, with TRBD1 matching over 10 bases. This CDR3 region has 17 residues. After removal of 2 bases from V and 7 bases from J, the junction contained 13 bases not matched to a gene. CDR1 is SGHTA and CDR2 is FQGNSA in the germline V gene. CDR3 coding DNA: TGTGCCAGCAGCTTACCCCGCACGGGACAGGGGACACTTGAAGCTTTCTTT. Translated, it gives CASSLPRTGQGTLEAFF. The full variable domain, in which reference TRBV7-2 and TRBJ1-1 provide the parts outside the CDR3, is GAGVSQSPSNKVTEKGKDVELRCDPISGHTALYWYRQSLGQGLEFLIYFQGNSAPDKSGLPSDRFSAERTGGSVSTLTIQRTQQEDSAVYLCASSLPRTGQGTLEAFFGQGTRLTVV.

The chain uses TRBV6-5 and TRBJ1-6, with 9 bases fitting TRBD1. J was trimmed by 9 bases and V by 6 bases; bases with no gene match: 9. Germline CDR1 is MNHEY and CDR2 is SVGAGI. This CDR3 has 15 amino acids. The CDR3 spells CASSRQDRGGSPLHF. For the CDR3, the DNA is TGTGCCAGCAGCCGGCAGGACAGGGGAGGTTCACCCCTCCACTTT.